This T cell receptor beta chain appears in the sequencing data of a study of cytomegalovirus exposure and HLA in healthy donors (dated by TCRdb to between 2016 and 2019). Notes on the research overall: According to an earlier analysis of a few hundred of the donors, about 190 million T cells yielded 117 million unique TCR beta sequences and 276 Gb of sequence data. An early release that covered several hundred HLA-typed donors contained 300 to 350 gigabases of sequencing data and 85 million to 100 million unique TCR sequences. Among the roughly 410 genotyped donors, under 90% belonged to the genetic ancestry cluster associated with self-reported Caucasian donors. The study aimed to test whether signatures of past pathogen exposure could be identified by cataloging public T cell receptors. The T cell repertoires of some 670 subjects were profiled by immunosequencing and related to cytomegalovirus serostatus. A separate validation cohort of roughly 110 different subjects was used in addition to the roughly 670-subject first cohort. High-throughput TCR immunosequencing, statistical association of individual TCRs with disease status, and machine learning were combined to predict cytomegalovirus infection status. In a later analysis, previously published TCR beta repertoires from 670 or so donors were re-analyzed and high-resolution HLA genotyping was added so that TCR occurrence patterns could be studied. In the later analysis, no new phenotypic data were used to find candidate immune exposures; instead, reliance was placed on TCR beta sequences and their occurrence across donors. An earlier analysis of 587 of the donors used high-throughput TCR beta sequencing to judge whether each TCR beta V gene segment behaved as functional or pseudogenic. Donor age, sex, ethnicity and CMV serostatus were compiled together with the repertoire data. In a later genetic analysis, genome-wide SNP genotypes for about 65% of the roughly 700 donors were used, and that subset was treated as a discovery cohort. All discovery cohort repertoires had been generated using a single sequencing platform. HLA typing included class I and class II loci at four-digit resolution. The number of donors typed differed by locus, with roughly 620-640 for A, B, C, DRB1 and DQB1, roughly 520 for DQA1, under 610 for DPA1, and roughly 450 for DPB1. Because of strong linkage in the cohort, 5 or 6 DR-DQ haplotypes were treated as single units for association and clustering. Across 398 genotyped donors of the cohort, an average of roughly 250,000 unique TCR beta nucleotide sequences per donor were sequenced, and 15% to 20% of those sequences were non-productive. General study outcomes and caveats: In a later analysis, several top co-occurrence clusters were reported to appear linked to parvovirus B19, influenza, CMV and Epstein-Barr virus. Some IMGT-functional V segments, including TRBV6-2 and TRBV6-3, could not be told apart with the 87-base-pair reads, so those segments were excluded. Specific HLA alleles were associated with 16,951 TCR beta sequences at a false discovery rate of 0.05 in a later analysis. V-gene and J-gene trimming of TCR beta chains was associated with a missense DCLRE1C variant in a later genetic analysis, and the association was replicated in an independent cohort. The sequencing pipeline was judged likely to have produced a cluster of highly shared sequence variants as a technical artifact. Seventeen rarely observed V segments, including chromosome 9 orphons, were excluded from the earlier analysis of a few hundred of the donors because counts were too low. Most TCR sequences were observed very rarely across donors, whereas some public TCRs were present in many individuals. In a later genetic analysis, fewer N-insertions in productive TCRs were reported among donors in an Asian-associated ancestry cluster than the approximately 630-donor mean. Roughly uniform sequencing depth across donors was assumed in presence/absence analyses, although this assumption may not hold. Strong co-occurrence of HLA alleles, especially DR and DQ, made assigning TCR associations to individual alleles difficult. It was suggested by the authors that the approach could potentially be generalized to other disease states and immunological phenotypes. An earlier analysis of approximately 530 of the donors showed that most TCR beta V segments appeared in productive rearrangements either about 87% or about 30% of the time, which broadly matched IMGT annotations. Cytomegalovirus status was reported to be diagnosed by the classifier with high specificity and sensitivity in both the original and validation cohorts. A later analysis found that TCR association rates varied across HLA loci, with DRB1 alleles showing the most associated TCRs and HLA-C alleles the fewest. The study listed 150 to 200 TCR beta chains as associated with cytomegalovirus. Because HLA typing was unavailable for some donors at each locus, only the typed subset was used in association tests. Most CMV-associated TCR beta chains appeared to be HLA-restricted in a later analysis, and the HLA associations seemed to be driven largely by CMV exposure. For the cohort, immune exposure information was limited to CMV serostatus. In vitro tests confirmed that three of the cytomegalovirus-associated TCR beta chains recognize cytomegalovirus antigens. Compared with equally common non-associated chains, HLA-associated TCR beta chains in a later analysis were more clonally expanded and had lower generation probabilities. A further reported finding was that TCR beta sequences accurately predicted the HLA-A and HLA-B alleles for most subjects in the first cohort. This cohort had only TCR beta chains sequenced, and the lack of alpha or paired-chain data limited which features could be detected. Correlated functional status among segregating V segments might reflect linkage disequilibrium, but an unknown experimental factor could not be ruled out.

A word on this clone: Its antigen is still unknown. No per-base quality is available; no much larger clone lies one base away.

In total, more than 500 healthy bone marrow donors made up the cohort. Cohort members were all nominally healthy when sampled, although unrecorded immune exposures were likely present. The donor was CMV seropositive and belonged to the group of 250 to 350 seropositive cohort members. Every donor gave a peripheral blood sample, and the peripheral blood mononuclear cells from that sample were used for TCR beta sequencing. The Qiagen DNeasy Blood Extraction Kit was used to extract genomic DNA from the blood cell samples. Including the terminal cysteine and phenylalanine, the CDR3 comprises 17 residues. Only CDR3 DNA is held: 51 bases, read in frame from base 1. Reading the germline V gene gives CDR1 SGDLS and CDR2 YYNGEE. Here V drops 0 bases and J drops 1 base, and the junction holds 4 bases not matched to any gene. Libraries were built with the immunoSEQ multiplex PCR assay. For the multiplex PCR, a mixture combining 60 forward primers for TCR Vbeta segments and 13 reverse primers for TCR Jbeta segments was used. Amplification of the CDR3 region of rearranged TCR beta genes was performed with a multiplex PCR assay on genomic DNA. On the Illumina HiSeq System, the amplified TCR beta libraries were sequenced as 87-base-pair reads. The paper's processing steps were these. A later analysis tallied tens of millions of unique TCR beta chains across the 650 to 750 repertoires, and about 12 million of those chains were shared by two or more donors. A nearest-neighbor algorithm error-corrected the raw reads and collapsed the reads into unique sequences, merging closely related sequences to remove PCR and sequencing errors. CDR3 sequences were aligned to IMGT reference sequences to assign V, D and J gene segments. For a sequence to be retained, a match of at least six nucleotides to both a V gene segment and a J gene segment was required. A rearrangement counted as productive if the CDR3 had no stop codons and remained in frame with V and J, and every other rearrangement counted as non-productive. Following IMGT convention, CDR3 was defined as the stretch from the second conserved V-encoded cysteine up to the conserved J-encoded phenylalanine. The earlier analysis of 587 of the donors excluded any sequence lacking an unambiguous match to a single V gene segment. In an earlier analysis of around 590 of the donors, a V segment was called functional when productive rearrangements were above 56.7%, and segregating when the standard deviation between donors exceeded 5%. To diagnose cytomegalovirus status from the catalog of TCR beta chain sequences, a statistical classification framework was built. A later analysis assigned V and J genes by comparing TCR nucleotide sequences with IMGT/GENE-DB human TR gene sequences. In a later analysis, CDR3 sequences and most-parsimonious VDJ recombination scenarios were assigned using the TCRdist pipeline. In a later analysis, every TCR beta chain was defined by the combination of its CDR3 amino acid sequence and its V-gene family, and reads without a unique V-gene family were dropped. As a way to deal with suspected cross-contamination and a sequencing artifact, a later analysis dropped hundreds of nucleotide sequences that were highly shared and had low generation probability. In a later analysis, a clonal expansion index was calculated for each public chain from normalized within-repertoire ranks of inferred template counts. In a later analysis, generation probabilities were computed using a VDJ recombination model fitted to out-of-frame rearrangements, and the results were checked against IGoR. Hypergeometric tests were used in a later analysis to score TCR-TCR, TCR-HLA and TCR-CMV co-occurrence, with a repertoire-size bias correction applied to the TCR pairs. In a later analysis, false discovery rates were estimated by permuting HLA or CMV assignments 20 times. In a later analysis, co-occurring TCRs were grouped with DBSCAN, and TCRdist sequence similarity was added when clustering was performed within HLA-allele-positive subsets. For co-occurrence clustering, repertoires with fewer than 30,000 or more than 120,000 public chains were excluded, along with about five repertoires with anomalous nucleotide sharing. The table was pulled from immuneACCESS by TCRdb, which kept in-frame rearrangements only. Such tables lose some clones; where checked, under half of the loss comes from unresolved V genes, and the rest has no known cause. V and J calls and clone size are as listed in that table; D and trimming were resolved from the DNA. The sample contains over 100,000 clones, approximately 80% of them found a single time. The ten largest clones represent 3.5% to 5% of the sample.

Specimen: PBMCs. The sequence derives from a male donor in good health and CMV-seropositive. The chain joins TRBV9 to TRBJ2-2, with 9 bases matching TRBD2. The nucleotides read TGTGCCAGCAGCGTAGCCCCACTAGCGGGGAACACCGGGGAGCTGTTTTTT. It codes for CASSVAPLAGNTGELFF.